In its sample, the clone carrying this T cell receptor beta chain was seen a few times. The antigen remains undetermined. Mismatch with germline at one junction end may stem from a read error. For the second PCR, which ran for roughly 7 to 11 cycles, a sample-barcoded 5' primer and a J-beta primer mix were used. Each cDNA was tagged by a template-switch adaptor containing 12 random nucleotides. TCRdb used MiXCR to reprocess the 5' RACE reads, holding one entry per CDR3 protein. The profile covers about 650,000 distinct CDR3 sequences, with approximately 30% appearing a single time and 15% taken by the ten largest. CDR3 size: 15 residues. CDR1 and CDR2 (germline): SGHTA, FQGNSA. These data are taken from a study of blood T cells in healthy people across ages. Overall study findings and caveats: Those diversity estimates obtained from one million T cells were thought to be underestimates. Unsorted PBMC material precluded a definitive naive versus antigen-experienced comparison.

Sequencing input: blood. This receptor was identified in a woman of 80 years or more in good health. The chain has TRBV7-2 and TRBJ1-6, with 9 bases aligning to TRBD1. The CDR3 spells CASSMGQGGNSPPHF. DNA of the CDR3: TGTGCCAGCAGCATGGGACAGGGAGGCAATTCACCCCCCCACTTT.